This T cell receptor (beta chain) was obtained from a study of post-analysis software for immune sequencing data. On this clonotype itself: What it binds is not known.

The study, taken as a whole, reports: Several TRBV segments (TRBV5-6, TRBV5-1 and TRBV20-1 among them) occurred more frequently in patients than in controls.

The CDR3 has 14 amino acids. CDR1 is MNHEY, CDR2 SVGAGI, per germline. With V trimmed by 10 bases and J by 8 bases, 13 bases remained unmatched. TCR beta libraries were prepared from cDNA with unique molecular identifiers. TCRdb re-derived calls from the PCR reads in MiXCR, one entry per CDR3 protein. Of about 560,000 distinct CDR3 sequences listed, 44% were seen once; the top ten hold around 1.7%. Material: blood. This sequence joins TRBV6-5 and TRBJ2-1, with TRBD1 matching over 8 bases. The receptor was derived from a girl between 5 and 17 years old with multiple sclerosis. The CDR3 protein is CATGDTGGLDEQFF. The CDR3 DNA reads as TGTGCCACCGGGGATACAGGGGGTCTGGATGAGCAGTTCTTC.